This T cell receptor beta chain was identified during a study of T cell repertoires in cytomegalovirus infection. Study-level background: Both recently identified HLA-C-restricted and well-studied HLA-B-restricted CMV epitopes were used in the study. An indication of both CMV infection and matching HLA type came from public TCR beta signatures.

Each CDR3 protein gets one entry after TCRdb re-called the reads with MiXCR. The table has about 110,000 distinct CDR3 sequences, around 28% seen once. Concerning this clonotype itself: Its antigen is still unknown.

CDR1 SGHVS and CDR2 FQNEAQ come from the germline V gene. This CDR3 is 15 amino acids long. V gave up 5 bases and J gave up 6 bases, with 17 bases separating them. This clonotype was sampled from a human donor in good health (CMV status not recorded). Some clones in this sample may be carry-over from other donors' samples. The chain uses TRBV7-8 and TRBJ2-1; TRBD2 is a possible D gene (6 bases). The sequencing used CD8+ T cells from cultured PBMCs, collected from culture after CMV antigen stimulation. The CDR3 sequence: CASSLETRLGNEQFF. CDR3 in DNA: TGTGCCAGCAGCCTGGAGACTAGACTGGGCAATGAGCAGTTCTTC.